The T cell receptor beta chain described here comes from a study of T cells in Graves' hyperthyroidism and ophthalmopathy. This CDR3 region has 20 residues. The germline V gene has CDR1 SGHTA and CDR2 FQGTGA. V lost 1 base and J 11 bases, leaving 35 bases between the germline ends. Researchers amplified the TCR beta CDR3 regions from RNA transcripts. A first-round RT-PCR of the TCR CDR3 used the HTBI primer set. One entry per CDR3 protein, called by TCRdb with MiXCR from the multiplex PCR reads. The sample consists of 550,000 to 650,000 distinct CDR3 sequences, around 14% of them appearing once. This clonotype has a count of ten or more. Antigen: not known. Each 10 ml fresh peripheral blood draw supplied the PBMCs. Study-wide results and limits: Stable hyperthyroidism was separated from ophthalmopathy by a model based on 13 V-J features. Most thyroid clonotypes that were expanded above 0.001 also turned up in blood. It was a median approximately six months before onset that the model predicted ophthalmopathy.

The TCR was taken from a young woman with Graves' hyperthyroidism that later progressed to Graves' ophthalmopathy. The chain recombines TRBV7-3 with TRBJ1-1, with no clear D. Sequenced material: blood. CDR3 in amino acids: CASSLKEELAPKRHPVVAFF. In DNA, the CDR3 is TGTGCCAGCAGCTTAAAGGAAGAGTTAGCGCCCAAGCGCCACCCGGTGGTGGCTTTCTTT.